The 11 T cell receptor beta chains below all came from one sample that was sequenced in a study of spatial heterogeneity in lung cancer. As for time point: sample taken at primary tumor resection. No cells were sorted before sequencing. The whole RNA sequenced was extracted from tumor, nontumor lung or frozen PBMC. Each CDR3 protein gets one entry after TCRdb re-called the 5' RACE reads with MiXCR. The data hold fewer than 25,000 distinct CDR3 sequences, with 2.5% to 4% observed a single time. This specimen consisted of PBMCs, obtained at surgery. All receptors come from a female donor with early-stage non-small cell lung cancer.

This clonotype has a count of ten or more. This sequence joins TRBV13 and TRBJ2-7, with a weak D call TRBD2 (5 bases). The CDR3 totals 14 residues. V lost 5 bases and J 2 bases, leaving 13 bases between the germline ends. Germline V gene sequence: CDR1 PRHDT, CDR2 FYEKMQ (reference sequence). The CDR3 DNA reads TGTGCCAGCAGCCTCGGAGGACGAGCCTACGAGCAGTACTTC. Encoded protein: CASSLGGRAYEQYF.

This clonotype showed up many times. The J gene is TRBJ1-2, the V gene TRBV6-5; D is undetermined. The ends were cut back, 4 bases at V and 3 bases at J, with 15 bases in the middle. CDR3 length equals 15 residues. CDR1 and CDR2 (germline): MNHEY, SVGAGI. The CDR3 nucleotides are TGTGCCAGCAGTTCCACCCGGTTCAGGCACTATGGCTACACCTTC. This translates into CASSSTRFRHYGYTF.

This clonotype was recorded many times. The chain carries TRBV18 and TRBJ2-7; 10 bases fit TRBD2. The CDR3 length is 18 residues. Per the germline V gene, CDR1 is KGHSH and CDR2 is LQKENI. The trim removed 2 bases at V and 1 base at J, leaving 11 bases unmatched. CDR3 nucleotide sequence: TGTGCCAGCTCACCATGGAAAACGAGCGGGAGGGCGTCCTACGAGCAGTACTTC. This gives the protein CASSPWKTSGRASYEQYF. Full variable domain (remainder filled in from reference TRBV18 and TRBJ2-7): NAGVMQNPRHLVRRRGQEARLRCSPMKGHSHVYWYRQLPEEGLKFMVYLQKENIIDESGMPKERFSAEFPKEGPSILRIQQVVRGDSAAYFCASSPWKTSGRASYEQYFGPGTRLTVT.

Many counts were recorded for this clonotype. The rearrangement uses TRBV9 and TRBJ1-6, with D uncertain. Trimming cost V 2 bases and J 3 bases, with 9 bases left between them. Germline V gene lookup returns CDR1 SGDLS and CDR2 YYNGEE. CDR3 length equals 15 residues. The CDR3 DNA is TGTGCCAGCAGCGTGGACGGCGACTATAATTCACCCCTCCACTTT. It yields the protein CASSVDGDYNSPLHF.

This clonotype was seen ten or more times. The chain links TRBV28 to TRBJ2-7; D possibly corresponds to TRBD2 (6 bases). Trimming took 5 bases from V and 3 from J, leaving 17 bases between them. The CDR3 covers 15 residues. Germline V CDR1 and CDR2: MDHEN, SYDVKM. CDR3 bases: TGTGCCAGCAGTGAGCAGGGTCGGGAGAACTACGAGCAGTACTTC. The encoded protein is CASSEQGRENYEQYF.

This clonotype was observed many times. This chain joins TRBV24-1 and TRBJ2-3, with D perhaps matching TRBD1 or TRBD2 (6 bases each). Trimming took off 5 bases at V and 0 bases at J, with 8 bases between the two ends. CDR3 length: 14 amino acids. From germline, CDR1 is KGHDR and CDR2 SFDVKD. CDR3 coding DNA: TGTGCCACCAGTGGCGGGACAAGCACAGATACGCAGTATTTT. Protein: CATSGGTSTDTQYF.

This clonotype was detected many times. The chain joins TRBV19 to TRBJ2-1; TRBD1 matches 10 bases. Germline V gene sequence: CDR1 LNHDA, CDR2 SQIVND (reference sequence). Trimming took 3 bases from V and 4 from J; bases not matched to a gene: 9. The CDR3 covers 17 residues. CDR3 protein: CASSIGPGQGVYNEQFF. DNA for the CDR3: TGTGCCAGTAGTATTGGACCAGGACAGGGGGTTTACAATGAGCAGTTCTTC.

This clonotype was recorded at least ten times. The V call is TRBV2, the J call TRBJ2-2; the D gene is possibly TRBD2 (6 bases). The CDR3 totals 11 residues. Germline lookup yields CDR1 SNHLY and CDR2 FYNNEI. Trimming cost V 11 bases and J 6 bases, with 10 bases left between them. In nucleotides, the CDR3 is TGTGCCGGCCGGGAGCCCGGGGAGCTGTTTTTT. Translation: CAGREPGELFF. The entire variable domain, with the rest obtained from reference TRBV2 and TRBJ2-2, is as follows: EPEVTQTPSHQVTQMGQEVILRCVPISNHLYFYWYRQILGQKVEFLVSFYNNEISEKSEIFDDQFSVERPDGSNFTLKIRSTKLEDSAMYFCAGREPGELFFGEGSRLTVL.

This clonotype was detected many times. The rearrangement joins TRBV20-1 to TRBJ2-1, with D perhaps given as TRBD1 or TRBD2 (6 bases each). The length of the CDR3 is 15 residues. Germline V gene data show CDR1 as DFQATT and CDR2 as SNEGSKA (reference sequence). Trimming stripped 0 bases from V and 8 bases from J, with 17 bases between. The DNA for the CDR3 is TGCAGTGCTAGAGAAGGGGGACTTGCACGTGATGAGCAGTTCTTC. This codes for CSAREGGLARDEQFF.

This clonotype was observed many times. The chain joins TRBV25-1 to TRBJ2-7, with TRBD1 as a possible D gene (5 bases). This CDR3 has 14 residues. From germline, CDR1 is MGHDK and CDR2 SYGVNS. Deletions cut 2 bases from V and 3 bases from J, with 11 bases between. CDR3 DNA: TGTGCCAGCAGTGAAGGGGCCGGAATCTACGAGCAGTACTTC. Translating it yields CASSEGAGIYEQYF.

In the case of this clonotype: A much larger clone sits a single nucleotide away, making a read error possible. CDR3 bases: TGTGCCCGCAGCTTACCCGTCTCAAATGAGCAGTTCTTC. The encoded protein is CARSLPVSNEQFF. The V and J genes are TRBV7-3 and TRBJ2-1; D is ambiguous. The CDR3 covers 13 residues. Germline values: CDR1 SGHTA, CDR2 FQGTGA.